This TCR beta chain stems from a study of T cells in tuberculosis. Whole-study findings and limits: Low-affinity CD1B-GMM tetramer-binding T cells may have been missed.

TCR-alpha and TCR-beta chains were sequenced unpaired. Only in-frame clones appear in the TCRdb table, and some are missing; sequencing was by immunoSEQ multiplex PCR. The sample consists of 60,000 or so clones, 80% to 85% of them appearing once. After thawing and overnight rest, PBMC were stained with GMM-loaded CD1B tetramer, viability dye and anti-CD3 for sorting. C32 glucose monomycolate from Rhodococcus equi was loaded onto the CD1B tetramers. PBMC for tetramer sorting were first depleted of CD14-expressing monocytes. Each donor contributed roughly 100,000 sorted tetramer-negative cells. The source material was CD1b-GMM tetramer-negative cells sorted from PBMCs. This clonotype originated in an adult woman with latent tuberculosis.

For the CDR3, the DNA is TGTGCCAGCAGTGACCGGCGGGGGGCCAACGTCCTGACTTTC. It codes for CASSDRRGANVLTF. The chain employs TRBV6-4 and TRBJ2-6; the D is unclear. Trimming cost V 2 bases and J 4 bases, with 6 bases left between them. Germline V lookup: CDR1 MRHNA, CDR2 SNTAGT. CDR3 size: 14 residues.